This entry describes one TCR beta chain. Its antigen has not been determined. No clone much larger than this one lies a single base away; base qualities are absent. Reading the label with the study, this specimen's time point is: newly diagnosed GD, antithyroid drugs for less than 3 months. RNA was extracted from PBMCs in TRIzol for both TCR sequencing and RNA sequencing. Graves' disease was diagnosed according to American Thyroid Association guidelines. The patients came from an endocrinology department in Xi'an, China. Each patient gave about 8.1 milliliters of peripheral blood, collected in an EDTA anticoagulant tube. Ficoll Paque Plus density gradient separation was used to isolate PBMCs, and no further T cell sorting was done. An Agilent 2100 Bioanalyzer and agarose gel were used to assess RNA quality, and a NanoDrop 2000 was used to measure RNA concentration. The data originate from a study of regulatory T cells in long-lasting Graves disease (dated by TCRdb to the early 2020s). Concerning the study at large: Newly diagnosed Graves' disease patients had taken antithyroid drugs for less than 3 months. Patients with persistent Graves' disease were compared with patients with newly diagnosed Graves' disease using TCR sequencing and RNA sequencing of peripheral blood. The study was conducted in China and was registered as a clinical trial. A total of approximately 35 samples underwent TCR sequencing: some 13 from persistent and around 20 from newly diagnosed Graves' disease patients.

The CDR3 holds 12 amino acids from the cysteine to the phenylalanine. Just CDR3 DNA is preserved here, 36 bases in frame from base 1. According to the germline V gene (reference sequence), CDR1 reads LGHDT and CDR2 reads YNNKEL. V loses 2 bases, J loses 2 bases, and the germline ends lie 2 bases apart. Results and caveats for the whole study, not just this receptor: Compared with newly diagnosed patients, persistent Graves' disease patients had lower TCR Shannon entropy and fewer highly expanded clones, which suggests clonal expansion. TRBV28, TRBJ1-2 and TRBJ2-5 were preferentially used in persistent disease, while TRBV20-1 and TRBJ2-1 were favored in newly diagnosed disease. More public clonotypes were shared among persistent patients (roughly 2,900) than among newly diagnosed patients (966). Peripheral blood alone was examined, since thyroid tissue, which constituted the primary lesion, could not be accessed. Sequencing and analysis were restricted to the TCR beta chain. The authors noted that the small sample size was a limitation that may lower accuracy.

The library was obtained by multiplex PCR. Sequencing was carried out with an Illumina HiSeq 4000. iRepertoire HTBI primers and Arm-PCR amplification of CDR3 regions were used to construct TCR beta libraries. Gel purification was performed on PCR products prior to sequencing. Per the authors' processing: Gene usage analysis of CDR3 amino acid clonotypes relied on the roughly 67 TRBV and fewer than 15 TRBJ segments identified across samples. COPE and FqMerger were used to merge the filtered high-quality paired reads into contigs. BLAST was used to align contigs to IMGT TRBV, TRBD and TRBJ reference genes, with CDR3 defined following IMGT. Any clonotype with a frequency above 0.1% was classified as a highly expanded clone. Shannon entropy was used to measure repertoire diversity, and the Gini coefficient was used to measure V-J evenness. A clonotype found in more than one individual was treated as public. The public sequencing data were trimmed at Q25 with fastp and processed into clonotypes with MiXCR by TCRdb, which kept only in-frame beta chains. Every entry covers one CDR3 protein and lists the most common genes and DNA from its rows. The V and J calls shown here were made by TCRdb, not taken from the authors' results. This sample has around 460,000 distinct CDR3 sequences in its table, and roughly 15% of those were observed once. About 15% of the sample is taken by the ten largest.

The same data also contributed to another study, on T cells in Graves' hyperthyroidism and ophthalmopathy. The second paper states: Stable Graves' hyperthyroidism was defined as no progression to ophthalmopathy during 18 months of follow-up. Hyperthyroidism patients were aged 18 to 65 years and newly diagnosed, with disease duration of less than 2 months. The study excluded patients with uncontrolled infections, other autoimmune diseases, pregnancy or lactation. Clinical symptoms, serum thyroxine and TRAb, thyroid ultrasound, and orbital computed tomography formed the basis for the diagnoses. The TCR CDR3 was subjected to a first round of RT-PCR using the HTBI primer set and the Qiagen OneStep RT-PCR kit. Blood samples also contained most of the expanded thyroid clonotypes (frequency above 0.001), which suggests that blood repertoires may reflect thyroid immune responses. A model built on a 13 V-J signature distinguished ophthalmopathy from stable hyperthyroidism, reaching 87.88% sensitivity and under 84% specificity in cross-validation and 80%/75% in testing. In validation, the model predicted progression to ophthalmopathy a median of 6.5 months before onset, with 70% to 71% sensitivity and nearly 75% specificity. To identify distinguishing TCR V-J signatures, a discovery cohort of 90 to 100 patients was used, comprising 43 with Graves' ophthalmopathy and some 60 with stable Graves' hyperthyroidism. Whether ophthalmopathy could be predicted prospectively was tested in an independent validation cohort made up of some 20 hyperthyroidism patients plus 17 patients who later progressed to ophthalmopathy. The approximately 90 discovery patients were divided at random into training and test sets in a 7:3 ratio. In addition, the study compared T-cell repertoires in thyroid tissue and in blood from over 5 Graves' hyperthyroidism patients. Once sampling was done, hyperthyroidism patients were given methimazole at a starting dose of 30 mg daily, whereas ophthalmopathy patients were given high-dose intravenous methylprednisolone. Libraries were constructed in a second round of multiplex PCR, after which size selection and purification were carried out. Libraries were sequenced paired-end with 100 bp reads on an Illumina HiSeq2000. SOAPnuke was used to process the raw data, with reads discarded if the reads contained adapters or uncalled bases, had a mean Phred below 15, or lacked an exact constant-primer or identifier match. High-quality paired reads were merged with COPE v1.2.5, and unique nucleotide sequences were defined as clonotypes. MiTCR v1.1 was used to align the clonotypes against IMGT TRBV, TRBD and TRBJ reference segments. Only V-J combinations with frequency above 0.0001, covering 98% to 99.2% of repertoires, were analysed. The TCS score was defined as F50 (clonal expansion) divided by E x V (chaos), with BLOSUM62-based TCRdist calculated between CDR3 peptides within each V-J. Welch's t-statistics and random forest reduced 514 V-J features to roughly 13, which were used in a naive Bayes classifier (R e1071). Sample size was not statistically predetermined, and blinding of investigators to group allocation was not performed. The paper describes TCR Vbeta CDR3 sequencing of about 140 peripheral blood samples, made up of approximately 40 ophthalmopathy patients, roughly 75 hyperthyroidism patients and about 17 progressor patients.

The sequenced sample was peripheral blood mononuclear cells (PBMCs), obtained at new diagnosis, from a patient treated with antithyroid drugs. This receptor was obtained from a woman in her fifties or sixties with Graves disease. Donor details come from another sample of the same person, matched by shared clones. In this chain, TRBV3-1 is recombined with TRBJ2-3, with an unclear D gene assignment. The CDR3 protein sequence reads: CASSQHTDTQYF. DNA sequence: TGTGCCAGCAGCCAACACACAGATACGCAGTATTTT.